The rows below give T cell receptor beta chains drawn from one sample of a study of blood T cells in healthy people across ages. TCRdb analysed the 5' RACE reads with MiXCR anew, one entry per CDR3 protein. The data contain about a million distinct CDR3 sequences, roughly two fifths of them seen just once; the ten biggest clones take up about an eighth. Sequenced: blood. The receptors stem from a man between 18 and 29 years old in good health. CDR3s include the opening cysteine and the closing phenylalanine or tryptophan. A D gene is named only where the DNA matches it firmly. The size entry is marked missing in some rows and otherwise reads once, few, many or a size class.

clone_size j_call v_call d_call cdr3_length cdr3_aa cdr3_nt
many TRBJ2-5 TRBV10-3 . 14 CAISEELSQETQYF TGTGCCATCAGTGAGGAGTTATCCCAAGAGACCCAGTACTTC
. TRBJ1-2 TRBV29-1 . 10 CSVAHLGYTF TGCAGCGTTGCGCACCTTGGCTACACCTTC
. TRBJ2-7 TRBV5-1 . 15 CASSLDYRVVNKQYF TGCGCCAGCAGCTTGGATTACAGGGTGGTCAACAAGCAGTACTTC
. TRBJ1-4 TRBV14 . 14 CASSQVERGEKLFF TGTGCCAGCAGCCAAGTAGAACGGGGTGAAAAACTGTTTTTT
. TRBJ1-5 TRBV25-1 . 17 CASSEWLGDYSKQPQHF TGTGCCAGCAGTGAATGGTTGGGAGATTATAGCAAGCAGCCCCAGCATTTT
. TRBJ2-3 TRBV18 TRBD1 13 CASSDRGDGLQYF TGTGCCAGCTCGGACAGGGGAGATGGCCTGCAGTATTTT
few TRBJ2-7 TRBV10-3 TRBD1 13 CAISEGDRAEQYF TGTGCCATCAGTGAAGGGGACAGGGCCGAGCAGTACTTC
. TRBJ1-1 TRBV6-1 . 13 CASSDFDNTEAFF TGTGCCAGCAGTGATTTCGACAACACTGAAGCTTTCTTT
few TRBJ1-1 TRBV5-1 TRBD1 14 CASSLAGTEDEAFF TGCGCCAGCAGCTTGGCCGGGACAGAAGATGAAGCTTTCTTT
few TRBJ2-1 TRBV27 . 17 CASSFIYGLRFNNEQFF TGTGCCAGCAGTTTTATATATGGTCTTCGGTTTAACAATGAGCAGTTCTTC
. TRBJ2-3 TRBV9 . 17 CASSVARAEPSTDTQYF TGTGCCAGCAGCGTAGCTCGGGCCGAACCTTCCACAGATACGCAGTATTTT
. TRBJ1-4 TRBV6-5 . 14 CASSPEGPNEILFF TGTGCCAGCAGTCCAGAGGGACCTAATGAAATACTGTTTTTT
few TRBJ2-1 TRBV4-2 . 15 CASSQGYNAYNEQFF TGTGCCAGCAGCCAAGGTTACAACGCCTACAATGAGCAGTTCTTC
few TRBJ2-3 TRBV20-1 TRBD2 15 CSASPASGSTDTQYF TGCAGTGCTAGCCCGGCTAGCGGGTCCACAGATACGCAGTATTTT
. TRBJ2-2 TRBV11-2 . 15 CASSLEGSGAGELFF TGTGCCAGCAGCTTAGAAGGGTCGGGCGCCGGGGAGCTGTTTTTT
. TRBJ1-2 TRBV3-1 . 15 CASTQRDGLGYGYTF TGTGCCAGCACGCAACGGGACGGCTTGGGCTATGGCTACACCTTC
few TRBJ2-6 TRBV5-5 . 12 CASSLEGTILTF TGTGCCAGCAGCTTAGAGGGAACCATCCTGACTTTC
. TRBJ2-3 TRBV7-3 TRBD1 14 CASKRTGGSDTQYF TGTGCCAGCAAAAGGACAGGGGGCTCAGATACGCAGTATTTT
many TRBJ2-1 TRBV5-1 . 16 CASSLGGDPSYNEQFF TGCGCCAGCAGCTTGGGAGGTGATCCTTCCTACAATGAGCAGTTCTTC
few TRBJ2-2 TRBV3-1 . 16 CASSQDNVRNTGELFF TGTGCCAGCAGCCAAGACAATGTTCGGAACACCGGGGAGCTGTTTTTT
few TRBJ2-3 TRBV6-2/TRBV6-3 TRBD2 14 CASRLLADPFTQYF TGTGCCAGCCGACTACTAGCGGACCCGTTTACGCAGTATTTT
few TRBJ2-2 TRBV7-4 . 17 CASSFYNRGINTGELFF TGTGCCAGCAGCTTTTATAACCGGGGGATTAACACCGGGGAGCTGTTTTTT
. TRBJ2-1 TRBV7-9 TRBD1 14 CASGTGADYNEQFF TGTGCCAGCGGAACAGGGGCGGACTACAATGAGCAGTTCTTC
. TRBJ1-2 TRBV5-7 . 15 CASSSRDRVPNGYTF TGTGCCAGCAGCTCCCGGGACCGTGTACCCAATGGCTACACCTTC
. TRBJ2-2 TRBV5-1 . 15 CASSRGAENTGELFF TGCGCCAGCAGCCGGGGGGCGGAGAACACCGGGGAGCTGTTTTTT
. TRBJ2-5 TRBV7-9 . 15 CASSLDSLFQETQYF TGTGCCAGCAGCTTGGACAGCTTGTTCCAAGAGACCCAGTACTTC
. TRBJ1-2 TRBV5-1 TRBD1 15 CASSLVGQANYGYTF TGCGCCAGCAGCTTAGTGGGACAGGCTAACTATGGCTACACCTTC
. TRBJ2-3 TRBV5-6 . 13 CASSARGPDTQYF TGTGCCAGCAGCGCGCGGGGCCCAGATACGCAGTATTTT
. TRBJ1-1 TRBV20-1 . 13 CSAFGRENTEAFF TGCAGTGCTTTCGGCAGGGAGAACACTGAAGCTTTCTTT
few TRBJ2-2 TRBV7-2 . 15 CASSLRLSNTGELFF TGTGCCAGCAGCTTAAGGTTGTCGAACACCGGGGAGCTGTTTTTT
few TRBJ2-7 TRBV13 . 16 CASSFTGGTESYEQYF TGTGCCAGCAGCTTCACGGGAGGGACAGAATCCTACGAGCAGTACTTC
. TRBJ1-2 TRBV9 . 15 CANSPDQGANYGYTF TGTGCCAACAGCCCCGACCAGGGAGCTAACTATGGCTACACCTTC
. TRBJ2-7 TRBV7-2 . 12 CASTRGENEQYF TGTGCCAGCACCCGAGGTGAGAATGAGCAGTACTTC
many TRBJ2-1 TRBV4-3 . 18 CASSQDPLMVSSYNEQFF TGCGCCAGCAGCCAAGACCCGCTAATGGTTAGCTCCTACAATGAGCAGTTCTTC
few TRBJ2-7 TRBV27 TRBD1 15 CASNALGQGSYEQYF TGTGCCAGCAACGCCCTCGGACAGGGGTCCTACGAGCAGTACTTC
. TRBJ2-1 TRBV7-9 TRBD1 15 CASSAPGQFNNEQFF TGTGCCAGCAGCGCACCGGGACAGTTTAACAATGAGCAGTTCTTC
. TRBJ2-1 TRBV9 TRBD2 15 CASSLSSGGAGEQFF TGTGCCAGCAGTTTATCTAGCGGGGGGGCGGGTGAGCAGTTCTTC